The sample holds many counts of the clone carrying this TCR beta chain. No antigen is known for it. The data were taken from a study of CD8 T cells in ankylosing spondylitis. Study findings and constraints: Ankylosing spondylitis blood appeared to carry a characteristic TCR beta motif of several highly homologous variants. Past research had described some motif variants in reactive arthritis synovial fluid and blood.

MiXCR, run by TCRdb on the 5' RACE reads, gives a single entry per CDR3 protein. Here the sample spans some 71,000 distinct CDR3 sequences, about 5.2% being singletons. CDR1 and CDR2 (germline): KGHDR, SFDVKD. CDR3 length equals 14 residues. The V and J ends lost 3 bases and 4 bases, in that order; junction bases with no gene match: 1. The chain links TRBV24-1 to TRBJ1-5, with 8 nucleotides matching TRBD1. Sequenced material: blood, either unsorted or a sorted T cell fraction (not recorded which). The TCR originated in a male donor with ankylosing spondylitis or in good health (not recorded which). CDR3 bases: TGTGCCACCAGTGATCACAGGGGGAATCAGCCCCAGCATTTT. It codes for CATSDHRGNQPQHF.